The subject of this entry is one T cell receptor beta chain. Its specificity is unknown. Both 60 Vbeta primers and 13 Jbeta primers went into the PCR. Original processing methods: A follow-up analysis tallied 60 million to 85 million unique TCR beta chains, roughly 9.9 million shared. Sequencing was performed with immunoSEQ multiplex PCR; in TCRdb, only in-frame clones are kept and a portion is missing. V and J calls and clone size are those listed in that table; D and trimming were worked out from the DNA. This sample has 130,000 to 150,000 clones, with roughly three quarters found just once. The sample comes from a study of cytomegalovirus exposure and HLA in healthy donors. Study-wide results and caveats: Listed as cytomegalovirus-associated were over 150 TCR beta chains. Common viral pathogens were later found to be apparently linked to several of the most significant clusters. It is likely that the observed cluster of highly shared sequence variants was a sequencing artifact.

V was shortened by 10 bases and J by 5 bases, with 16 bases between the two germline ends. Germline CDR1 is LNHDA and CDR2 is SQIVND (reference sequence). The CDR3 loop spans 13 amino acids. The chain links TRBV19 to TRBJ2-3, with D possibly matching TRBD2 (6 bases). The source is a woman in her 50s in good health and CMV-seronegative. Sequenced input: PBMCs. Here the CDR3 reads CATLRGSEDTQYF. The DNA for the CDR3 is TGTGCCACCCTACGGGGGTCTGAAGATACGCAGTATTTT.